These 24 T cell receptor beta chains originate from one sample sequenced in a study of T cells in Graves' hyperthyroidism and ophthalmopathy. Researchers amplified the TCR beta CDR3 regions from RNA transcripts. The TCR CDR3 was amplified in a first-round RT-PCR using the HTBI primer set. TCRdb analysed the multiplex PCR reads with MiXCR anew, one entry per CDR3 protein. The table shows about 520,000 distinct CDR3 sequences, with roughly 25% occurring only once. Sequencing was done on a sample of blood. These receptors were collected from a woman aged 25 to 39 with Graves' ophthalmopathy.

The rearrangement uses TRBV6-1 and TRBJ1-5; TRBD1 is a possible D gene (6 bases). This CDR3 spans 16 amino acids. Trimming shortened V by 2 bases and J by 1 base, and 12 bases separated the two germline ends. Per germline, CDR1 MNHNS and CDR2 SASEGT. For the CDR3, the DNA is TGTGCCAGCAGTGAATCGGGGGCTCTGAGCAATCAGCCCCAGCATTTT. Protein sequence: CASSESGALSNQPQHF.

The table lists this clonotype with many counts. The CDR3 DNA reads TGTGCCAGCAGCCAAGGGCGAGTTGGTGGCTACACCTTC. Its protein is CASSQGRVGGYTF. This sequence joins TRBV3-1 and TRBJ1-2; no clear D. The V gene's germline CDR1 is LGHDT and CDR2 YNNKEL (reference sequence). The CDR3 has 13 amino acids. V lost 1 base and J 7 bases, leaving 10 bases between the germline ends.

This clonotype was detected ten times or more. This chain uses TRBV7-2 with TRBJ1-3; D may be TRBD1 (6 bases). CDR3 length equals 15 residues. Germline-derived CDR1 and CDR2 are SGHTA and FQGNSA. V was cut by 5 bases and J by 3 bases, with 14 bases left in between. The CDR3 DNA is TGTGCCAGCAGCCTAACAGGGTTCGGTGGAAACACCATATATTTT. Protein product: CASSLTGFGGNTIYF.

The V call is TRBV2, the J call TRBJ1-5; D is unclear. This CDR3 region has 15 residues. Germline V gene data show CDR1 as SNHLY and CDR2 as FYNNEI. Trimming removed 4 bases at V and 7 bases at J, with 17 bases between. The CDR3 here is CASSVESGVLQPQHF. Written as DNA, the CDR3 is TGTGCCAGCAGTGTCGAATCCGGGGTCTTGCAGCCCCAGCATTTT.

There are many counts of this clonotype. The CDR3 DNA follows: TGCGCCAGCAGCCAAGGGGTCGCGGGGCCCTATGGAAACACCATATATTTT. Translating it yields CASSQGVAGPYGNTIYF. V usage is TRBV4-3 and J usage is TRBJ1-3; a weak D match, TRBD1 (5 bases). V dropped 1 base and J dropped 3 bases, with 16 bases sitting between them. Germline assignment: CDR1 LGHNA and CDR2 YSLEER. The CDR3 length is 17 residues.

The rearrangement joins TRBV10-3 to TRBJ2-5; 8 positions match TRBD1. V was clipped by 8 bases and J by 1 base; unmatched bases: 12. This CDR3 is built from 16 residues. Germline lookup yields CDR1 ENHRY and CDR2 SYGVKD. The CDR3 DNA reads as TGTGCCATCGGCAAAGCAGGGGGCCAGTTCCAAGAGACCCAGTACTTC. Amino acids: CAIGKAGGQFQETQYF.

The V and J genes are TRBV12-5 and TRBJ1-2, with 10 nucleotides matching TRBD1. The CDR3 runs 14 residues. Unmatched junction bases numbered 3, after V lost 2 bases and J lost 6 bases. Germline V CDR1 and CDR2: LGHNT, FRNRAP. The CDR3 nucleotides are TGTGCTAGTGGTTTGCTCGGGACAGGGGATGGCTACACCTTC. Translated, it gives CASGLLGTGDGYTF.

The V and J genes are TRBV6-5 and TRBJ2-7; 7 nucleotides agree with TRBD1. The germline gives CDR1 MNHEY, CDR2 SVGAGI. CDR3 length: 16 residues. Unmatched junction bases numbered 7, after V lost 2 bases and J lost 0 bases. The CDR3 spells CASSYRPQGHSYEQYF. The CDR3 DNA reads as TGTGCCAGCAGTTACCGGCCACAGGGGCACTCCTACGAGCAGTACTTC.

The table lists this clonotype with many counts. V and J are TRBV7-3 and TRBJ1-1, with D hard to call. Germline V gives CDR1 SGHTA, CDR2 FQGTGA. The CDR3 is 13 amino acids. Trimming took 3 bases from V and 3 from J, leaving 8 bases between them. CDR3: CASSLSFDTEAFF. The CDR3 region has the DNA TGTGCCAGCAGCTTGTCTTTCGACACTGAAGCTTTCTTT.

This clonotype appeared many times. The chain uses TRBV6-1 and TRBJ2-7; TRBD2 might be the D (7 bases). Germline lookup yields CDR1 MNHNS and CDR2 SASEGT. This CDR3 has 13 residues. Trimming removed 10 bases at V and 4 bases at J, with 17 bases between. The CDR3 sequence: CATSRGGKYEQYF. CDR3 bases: TGTGCCACCTCGAGGGGGGGGAAATACGAGCAGTACTTC.

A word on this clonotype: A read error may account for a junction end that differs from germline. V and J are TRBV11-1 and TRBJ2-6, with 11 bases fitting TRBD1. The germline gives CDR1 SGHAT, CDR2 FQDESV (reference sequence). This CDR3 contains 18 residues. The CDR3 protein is CASSQPGQGVRGANVLTF. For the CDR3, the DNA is TGCGCCAGCAGCCAGCCGGGACAGGGGGTGCGAGGGGCCAACGTCCTGACTTTC.

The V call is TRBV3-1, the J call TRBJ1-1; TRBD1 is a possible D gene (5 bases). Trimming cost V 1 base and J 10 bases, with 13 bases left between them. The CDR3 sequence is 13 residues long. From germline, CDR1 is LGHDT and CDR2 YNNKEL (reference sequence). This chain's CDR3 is CASSQGGLESAFF. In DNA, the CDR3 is TGTGCCAGCAGCCAAGGGGGCCTAGAATCAGCTTTCTTT.

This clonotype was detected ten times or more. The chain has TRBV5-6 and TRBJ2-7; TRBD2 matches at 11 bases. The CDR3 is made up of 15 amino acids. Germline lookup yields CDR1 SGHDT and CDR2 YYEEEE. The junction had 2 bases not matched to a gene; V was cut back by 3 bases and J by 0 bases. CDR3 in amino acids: CASSSLAGGSYEQYF. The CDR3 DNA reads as TGTGCCAGCAGCTCTCTAGCGGGGGGCTCCTACGAGCAGTACTTC.

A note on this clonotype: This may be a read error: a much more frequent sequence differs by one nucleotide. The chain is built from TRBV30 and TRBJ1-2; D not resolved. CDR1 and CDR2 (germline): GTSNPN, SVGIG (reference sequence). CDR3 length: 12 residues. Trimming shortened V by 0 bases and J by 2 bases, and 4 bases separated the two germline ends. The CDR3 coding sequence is TGTGCCTGGAGTGTACGGAACTATGGCTACACCTTC. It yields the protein CAWSVRNYGYTF.

The CDR3, as DNA: TGTGCCAGTAGTACAGGGTGGGAGTCTGAAGCTTTCTTT. Amino acids: CASSTGWESEAFF. The rearrangement joins TRBV19 to TRBJ1-1, with D possibly TRBD1 on 5 matching bases. V was pared by 4 bases and J by 6 bases, with 12 bases between. The CDR3 runs to 13 residues. Germline values: CDR1 LNHDA, CDR2 SQIVND (reference sequence).

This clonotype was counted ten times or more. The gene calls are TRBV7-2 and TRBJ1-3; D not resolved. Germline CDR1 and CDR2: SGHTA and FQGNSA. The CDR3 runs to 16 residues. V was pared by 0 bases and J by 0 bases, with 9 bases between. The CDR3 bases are TGTGCCAGCAGCTTAGCGCGGGCAGACTCTGGAAACACCATATATTTT. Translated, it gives CASSLARADSGNTIYF.

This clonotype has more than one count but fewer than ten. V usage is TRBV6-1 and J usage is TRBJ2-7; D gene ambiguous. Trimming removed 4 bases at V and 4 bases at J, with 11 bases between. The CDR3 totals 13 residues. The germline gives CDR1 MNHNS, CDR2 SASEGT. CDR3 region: CASSGWSEYEQYF. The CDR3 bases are TGTGCCAGCAGTGGGTGGTCAGAATACGAGCAGTACTTC.

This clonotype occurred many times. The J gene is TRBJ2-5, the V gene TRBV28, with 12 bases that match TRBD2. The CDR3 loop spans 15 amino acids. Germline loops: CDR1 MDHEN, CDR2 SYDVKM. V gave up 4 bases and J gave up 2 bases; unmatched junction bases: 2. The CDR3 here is CASSSLAGGQETQYF. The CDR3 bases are TGTGCCAGCAGTTCGCTAGCGGGGGGGCAAGAGACCCAGTACTTC.

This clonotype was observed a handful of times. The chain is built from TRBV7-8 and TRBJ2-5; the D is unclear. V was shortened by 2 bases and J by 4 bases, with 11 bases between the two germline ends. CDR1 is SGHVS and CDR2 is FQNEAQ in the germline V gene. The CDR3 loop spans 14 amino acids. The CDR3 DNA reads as TGTGCCAGCAGCTTATCATCCTCGGGAGAGACCCAGTACTTC. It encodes CASSLSSSGETQYF. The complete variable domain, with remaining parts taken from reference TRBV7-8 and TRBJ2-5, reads GAGVSQSPRYKVAKRGQDVALRCDPISGHVSLFWYQQALGQGPEFLTYFQNEAQLDKSGLPSDRFFAERPEGSVSTLKIQRTQQEDSAVYLCASSLSSSGETQYFGPGTRLLVL.

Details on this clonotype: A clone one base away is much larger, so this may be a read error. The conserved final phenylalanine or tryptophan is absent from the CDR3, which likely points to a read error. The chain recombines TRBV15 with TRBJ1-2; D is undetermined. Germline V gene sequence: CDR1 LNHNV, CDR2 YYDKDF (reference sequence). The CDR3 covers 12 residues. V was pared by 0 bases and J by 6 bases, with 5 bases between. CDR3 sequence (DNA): TGTGCCACCAGCAGAGATTGGGATGGCTACACCTTA. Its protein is CATSRDWDGYTL.

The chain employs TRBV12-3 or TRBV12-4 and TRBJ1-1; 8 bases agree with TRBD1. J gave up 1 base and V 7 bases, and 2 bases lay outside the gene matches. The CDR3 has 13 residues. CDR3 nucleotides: TGTGCCAGCAACAGGGGGTGGAACACTGAAGCTTTCTTT. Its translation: CASNRGWNTEAFF.

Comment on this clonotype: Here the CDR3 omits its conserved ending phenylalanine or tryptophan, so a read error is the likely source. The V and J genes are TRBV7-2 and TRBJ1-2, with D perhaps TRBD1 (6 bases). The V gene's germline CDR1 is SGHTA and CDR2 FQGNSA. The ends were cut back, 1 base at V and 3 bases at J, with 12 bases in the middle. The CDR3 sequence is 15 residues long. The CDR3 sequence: CASSLVEGGDYGYTS. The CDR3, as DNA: TGTGCCAGCAGCTTAGTGGAAGGGGGGGACTATGGCTACACCTCC.

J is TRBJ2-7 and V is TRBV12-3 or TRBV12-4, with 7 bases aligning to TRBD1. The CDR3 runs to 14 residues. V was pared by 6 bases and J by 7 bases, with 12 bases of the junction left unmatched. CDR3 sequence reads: CASSPQGLPWEQYF. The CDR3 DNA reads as TGTGCCAGCAGCCCACAGGGGCTCCCCTGGGAGCAGTACTTC.

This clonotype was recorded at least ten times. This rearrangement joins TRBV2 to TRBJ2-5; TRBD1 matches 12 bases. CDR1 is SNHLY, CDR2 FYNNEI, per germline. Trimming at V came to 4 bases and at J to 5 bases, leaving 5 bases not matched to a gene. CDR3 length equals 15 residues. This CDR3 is CASSGGTGGFETQYF. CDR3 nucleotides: TGTGCCAGCAGTGGAGGGACAGGGGGCTTCGAGACCCAGTACTTC.